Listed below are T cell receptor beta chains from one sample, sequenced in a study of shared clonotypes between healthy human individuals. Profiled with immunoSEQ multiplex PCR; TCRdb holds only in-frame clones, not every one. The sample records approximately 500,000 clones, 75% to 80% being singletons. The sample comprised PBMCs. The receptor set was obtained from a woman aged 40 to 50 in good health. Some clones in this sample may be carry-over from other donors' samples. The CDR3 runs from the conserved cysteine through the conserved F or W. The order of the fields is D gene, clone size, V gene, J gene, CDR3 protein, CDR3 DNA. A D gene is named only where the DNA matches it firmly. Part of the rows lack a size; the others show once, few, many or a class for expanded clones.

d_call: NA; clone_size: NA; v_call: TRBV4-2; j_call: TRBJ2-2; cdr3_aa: CASSQEGRSSANTGELFF; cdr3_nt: TGTGCCAGCAGCCAAGAAGGGCGGAGTAGCGCGAACACCGGGGAGCTGTTTTTT
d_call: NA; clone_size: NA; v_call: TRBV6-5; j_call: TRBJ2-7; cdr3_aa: CASSYRRGGSYEQYF; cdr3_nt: TGTGCCAGCAGTTACCGCAGGGGAGGGTCCTACGAGCAGTACTTC
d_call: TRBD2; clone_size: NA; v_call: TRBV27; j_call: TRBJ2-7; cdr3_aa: CASSTRTSGRVLSSYEQYF; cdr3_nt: TGTGCCAGCAGTACGCGGACTAGCGGGAGGGTATTAAGCTCCTACGAGCAGTACTTC
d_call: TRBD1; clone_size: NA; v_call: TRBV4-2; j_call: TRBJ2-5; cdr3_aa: CASSQENLDRQETQYF; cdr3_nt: TGTGCCAGCAGCCAAGAAAACTTGGACAGGCAAGAGACCCAGTACTTC
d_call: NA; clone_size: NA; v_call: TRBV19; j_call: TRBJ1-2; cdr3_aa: CASSTSGALYGYTF; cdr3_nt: TGTGCCAGTAGTACCTCAGGGGCCCTCTATGGCTACACCTTC
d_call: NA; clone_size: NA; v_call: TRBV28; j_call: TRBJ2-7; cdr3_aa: CASSIDREALYEQYF; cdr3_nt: TGTGCCAGCAGTATTGACAGGGAGGCCCTCTACGAGCAGTACTTC
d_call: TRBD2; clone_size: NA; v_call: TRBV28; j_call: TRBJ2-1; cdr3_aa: CASTGGTSGRSSYNEQFF; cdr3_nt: TGTGCCAGCACCGGAGGGACTAGCGGCCGGAGCTCCTACAATGAGCAGTTCTTC
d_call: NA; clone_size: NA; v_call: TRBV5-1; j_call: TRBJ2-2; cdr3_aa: CASSYAGTGELFF; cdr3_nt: TGCGCCAGCAGCTACGCAGGCACCGGGGAGCTGTTTTTT
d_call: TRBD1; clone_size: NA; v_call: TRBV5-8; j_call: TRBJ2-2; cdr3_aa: CASIYRGTFTGELFF; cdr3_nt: TGTGCCAGTATTTACAGGGGTACCTTCACCGGGGAGCTGTTTTTT
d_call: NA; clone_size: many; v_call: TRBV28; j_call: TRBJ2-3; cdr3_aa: CASSPPWAADTQYF; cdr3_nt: TGTGCCAGCAGTCCACCCTGGGCGGCAGATACGCAGTATTTT
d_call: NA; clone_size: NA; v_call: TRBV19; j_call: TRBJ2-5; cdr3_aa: CASSPRQNQETQYF; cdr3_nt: TGTGCCAGTAGTCCTCGACAGAACCAAGAGACCCAGTACTTC
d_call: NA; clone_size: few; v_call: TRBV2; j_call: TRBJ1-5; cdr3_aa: CASSEVTEGQPQHF; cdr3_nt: TGTGCCAGCAGTGAAGTGACAGAAGGACAGCCCCAGCATTTT
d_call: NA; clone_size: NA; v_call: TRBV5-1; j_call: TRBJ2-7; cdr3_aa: CASSLDGRGAYEQYF; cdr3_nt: TGCGCCAGCAGCTTGGATGGCAGGGGGGCCTACGAGCAGTACTTC
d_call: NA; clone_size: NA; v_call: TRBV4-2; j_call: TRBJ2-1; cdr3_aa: CASSLSGTAEQFF; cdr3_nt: TGTGCCAGCAGCCTGAGCGGGACAGCTGAGCAGTTCTTC
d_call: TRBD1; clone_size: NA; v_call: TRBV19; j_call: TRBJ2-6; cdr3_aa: CASSRDRASSGANVLTF; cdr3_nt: TGTGCCAGTAGTCGGGACAGGGCTTCGTCTGGGGCCAACGTCCTGACTTTC
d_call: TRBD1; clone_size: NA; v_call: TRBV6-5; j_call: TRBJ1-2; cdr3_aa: CASSYHRGGGYTF; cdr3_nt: TGTGCCAGCAGTTACCACAGGGGCGGCGGCTACACCTTC
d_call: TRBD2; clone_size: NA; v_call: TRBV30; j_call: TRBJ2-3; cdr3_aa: CAWNEGTRGTDTQYF; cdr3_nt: TGTGCCTGGAACGAGGGGACTAGAGGGACAGATACGCAGTATTTT
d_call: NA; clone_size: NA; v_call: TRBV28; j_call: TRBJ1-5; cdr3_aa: CASGAPGGHQPQHF; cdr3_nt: TGTGCCAGCGGGGCCCCGGGGGGCCATCAGCCCCAGCATTTT
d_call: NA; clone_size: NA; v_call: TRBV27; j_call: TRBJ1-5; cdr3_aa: CASSFNNQPQHF; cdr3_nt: TGTGCCAGCAGTTTCAACAATCAGCCCCAGCATTTT
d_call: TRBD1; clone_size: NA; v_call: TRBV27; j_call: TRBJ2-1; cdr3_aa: CASSSGTVQYNEQFF; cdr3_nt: TGTGCCAGCAGTTCCGGGACAGTCCAGTACAATGAGCAGTTCTTC
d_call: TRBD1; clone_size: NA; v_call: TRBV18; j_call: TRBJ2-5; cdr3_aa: CASTSQGVLETQYF; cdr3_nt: TGTGCCAGCACCAGCCAGGGGGTCTTAGAGACCCAGTACTTC
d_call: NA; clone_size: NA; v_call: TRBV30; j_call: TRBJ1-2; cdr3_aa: CAWSAKDYGYTF; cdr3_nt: TGTGCCTGGAGTGCTAAGGACTATGGCTACACCTTC
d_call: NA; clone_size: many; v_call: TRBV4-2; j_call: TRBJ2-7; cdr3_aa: CASSPIGVRTVSYEQYF; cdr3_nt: TGTGCCAGCAGCCCAATTGGTGTGCGTACAGTCTCCTACGAGCAGTACTTC
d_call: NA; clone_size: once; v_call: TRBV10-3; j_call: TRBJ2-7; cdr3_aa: CAISESLREQYF; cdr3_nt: TGTGCCATCAGTGAGTCGCTCCGCGAGCAGTACTTC
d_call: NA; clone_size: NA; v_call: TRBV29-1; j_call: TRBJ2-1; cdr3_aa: CSVLGSSGDNEQFF; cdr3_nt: TGCAGCGTTCTAGGGAGTAGCGGCGACAATGAGCAGTTCTTC
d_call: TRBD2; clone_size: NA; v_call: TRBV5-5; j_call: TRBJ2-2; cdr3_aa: CASSRFGTSGRTGELFF; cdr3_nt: TGTGCCAGCAGCCGGTTCGGGACTAGCGGGAGAACCGGGGAGCTGTTTTTT
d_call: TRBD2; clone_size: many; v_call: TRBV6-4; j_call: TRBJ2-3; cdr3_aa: CASSDSPSGVTDTQYF; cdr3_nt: TGTGCCAGCAGTGACTCGCCTAGCGGGGTCACAGATACGCAGTATTTT
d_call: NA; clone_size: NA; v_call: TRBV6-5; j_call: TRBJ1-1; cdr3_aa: CASSYSIRGPNTEAFF; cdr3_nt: TGTGCCAGCAGTTACTCGATCCGGGGGCCGAACACTGAAGCTTTCTTT
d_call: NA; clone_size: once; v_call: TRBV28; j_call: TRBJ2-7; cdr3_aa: CASSLVAYEQYF; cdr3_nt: TGTGCCAGCAGTTTAGTTGCCTACGAGCAGTACTTC
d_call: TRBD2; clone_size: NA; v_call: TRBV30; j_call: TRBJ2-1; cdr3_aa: CACLAGIYNEQFF; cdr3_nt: TGTGCCTGCCTAGCGGGAATTTACAATGAGCAGTTCTTC
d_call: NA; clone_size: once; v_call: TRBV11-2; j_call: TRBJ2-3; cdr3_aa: CASSFLALADTQYF; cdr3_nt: TGTGCCAGCAGCTTCCTAGCGTTAGCAGATACGCAGTATTTT
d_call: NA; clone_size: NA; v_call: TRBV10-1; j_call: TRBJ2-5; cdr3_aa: CASSESGGGETQYF; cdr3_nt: TGCGCCAGCAGTGAGTCGGGAGGGGGCGAGACCCAGTACTTC
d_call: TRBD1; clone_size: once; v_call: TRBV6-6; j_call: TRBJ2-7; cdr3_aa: CASSYSRQGASYEQYF; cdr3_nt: TGTGCCAGCAGTTACTCGAGGCAGGGGGCTAGCTACGAGCAGTACTTC
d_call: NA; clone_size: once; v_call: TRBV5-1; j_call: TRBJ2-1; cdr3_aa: CASMSEPSSYNEQFF; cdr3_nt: TGCGCCAGCATGTCCGAGCCTAGCTCCTACAATGAGCAGTTCTTC
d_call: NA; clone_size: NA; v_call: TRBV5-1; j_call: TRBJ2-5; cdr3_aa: CASSWFPGQETQYF; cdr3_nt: TGCGCCAGCAGTTGGTTCCCCGGGCAAGAGACCCAGTACTTC
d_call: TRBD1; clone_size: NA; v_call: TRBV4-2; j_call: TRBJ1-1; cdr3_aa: CASSHGTGMNTEAFF; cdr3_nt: TGTGCCAGCAGCCATGGGACAGGCATGAACACTGAAGCTTTCTTT
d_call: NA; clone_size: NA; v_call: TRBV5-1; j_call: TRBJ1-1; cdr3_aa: CASSAGRPEAWNTEAFF; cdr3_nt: TGCGCCAGCAGCGCCGGGAGACCGGAGGCGTGGAACACTGAAGCTTTCTTT
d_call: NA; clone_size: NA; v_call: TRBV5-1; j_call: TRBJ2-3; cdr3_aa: CASSFPASTDTQYF; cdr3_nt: TGCGCCAGCAGCTTTCCCGCTAGCACAGATACGCAGTATTTT
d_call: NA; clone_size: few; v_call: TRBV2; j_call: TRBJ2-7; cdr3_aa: CASSAGAGEQYF; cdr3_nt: TGTGCCAGCAGTGCAGGGGCGGGGGAGCAGTACTTC
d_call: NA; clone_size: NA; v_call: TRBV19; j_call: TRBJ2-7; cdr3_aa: CASSIDGRGTYEQYF; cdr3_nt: TGTGCCAGTAGTATAGATGGTAGAGGGACGTACGAGCAGTACTTC
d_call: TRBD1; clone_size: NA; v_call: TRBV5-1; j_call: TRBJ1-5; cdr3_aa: CASSFQGGTDQPQHF; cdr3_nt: TGCGCCAGCAGCTTCCAGGGGGGGACCGATCAGCCCCAGCATTTT
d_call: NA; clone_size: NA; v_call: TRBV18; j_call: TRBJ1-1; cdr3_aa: CASSPGLQNTEAFF; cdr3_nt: TGTGCCAGCTCACCGGGACTCCAGAACACTGAAGCTTTCTTT
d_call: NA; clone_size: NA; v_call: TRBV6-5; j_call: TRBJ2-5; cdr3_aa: CASSYTLQETQYF; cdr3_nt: TGTGCCAGCAGTTATACCCTCCAAGAGACCCAGTACTTC
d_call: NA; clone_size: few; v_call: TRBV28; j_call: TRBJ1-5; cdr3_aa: CATSGPNQPQHF; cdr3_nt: TGTGCCACCTCGGGTCCTAATCAGCCCCAGCATTTT
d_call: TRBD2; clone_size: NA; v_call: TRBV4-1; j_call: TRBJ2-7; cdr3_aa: CASSQVYTGLAARSSYEQYF; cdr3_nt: TGCGCCAGCAGCCAGGTATACACTGGACTAGCGGCCCGGAGCTCCTACGAGCAGTACTTC
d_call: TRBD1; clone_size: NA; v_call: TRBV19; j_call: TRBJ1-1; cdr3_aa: CASSIGDRGTEAFF; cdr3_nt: TGTGCCAGTAGTATAGGGGACAGGGGAACTGAAGCTTTCTTT
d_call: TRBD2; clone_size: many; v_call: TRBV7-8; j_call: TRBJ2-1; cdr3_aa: CASVLWASGGAYNEQFF; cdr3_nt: TGTGCCAGCGTCCTGTGGGCTAGCGGGGGGGCCTACAATGAGCAGTTCTTC
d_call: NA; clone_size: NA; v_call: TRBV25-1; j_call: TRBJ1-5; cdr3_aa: CASSESGDQPQHF; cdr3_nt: TGTGCCAGCAGTGAATCAGGGGATCAGCCCCAGCATTTT
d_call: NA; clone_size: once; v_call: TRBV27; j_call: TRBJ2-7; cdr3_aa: CASSSGSTYEQYF; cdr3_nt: TGTGCCAGCAGTTCCGGATCTACCTACGAGCAGTACTTC